Listed here are 16 T cell receptor beta chains from one sample, sequenced in a study of regulatory T cells in long-lasting Graves disease. Building of the TCR beta libraries involved iRepertoire HTBI primers and Arm-PCR of CDR3 regions. TCRdb redid the calling of the multiplex PCR reads with MiXCR, one entry per CDR3 protein. The table includes roughly 700,000 distinct CDR3 sequences, around 30% detected once. Time point: persistent/refractory GD, antithyroid drugs over 5 years with positive TRAb. The TCR library was made from RNA that had been extracted from PBMCs in TRIzol. The sample was peripheral blood mononuclear cells (PBMCs), taken when the disease was refractory, from a patient treated with antithyroid drugs. The receptor source for this set is a female donor with Graves disease.

The V gene is TRBV6-2 or TRBV6-3, the J gene TRBJ2-5; no reliable D call. Near its end, the DNA agrees better with TRBJ2-7, so the J call may be wrong. This CDR3 region has 16 residues. Germline lookup yields CDR1 MNHEY and CDR2 SVGEGT. DNA for the CDR3: TGTGCCAGCAGTTACCTTTCGTTCGGCGGCTCCTACGAGCAGTACTTC. Its protein product is CASSYLSFGGSYEQYF.

J is TRBJ1-5 and V is TRBV10-2, with D possibly TRBD1 on 5 matching bases. The germline gives CDR1 WSHSY, CDR2 SAAADI. The CDR3 is made up of 13 amino acids. The V and J ends lost 8 bases and 3 bases respectively, with 11 bases between them. This CDR3 reads CASGGRNNQPQHF. The CDR3 DNA sequence: TGCGCCAGCGGGGGACGGAACAATCAGCCCCAGCATTTT.

This clonotype was counted at least ten times. The chain carries TRBV7-3 and TRBJ2-7; D may be TRBD2 (6 bases). The V end lost 4 bases, the J end lost 4 bases, and 17 bases lay between the germline ends. Germline-derived CDR1 and CDR2 are SGHTA and FQGTGA. The CDR3 totals 15 residues. CDR3 amino acids: CASSSTGTDGYEQYF. CDR3 nucleotides: TGTGCCAGCAGCTCCACCGGGACTGACGGGTACGAGCAGTACTTC.

This clonotype has a single count. V and J are TRBV3-1 and TRBJ1-2; 9 bases are a match to TRBD1. From germline, CDR1 is LGHDT and CDR2 YNNKEL (reference sequence). This CDR3 comprises 15 residues. V shed 4 bases and J 4 bases; nucleotides not matched to a gene: 7. CDR3 protein: CASSPKTGGSYGYTF. The DNA for the CDR3 is TGTGCCAGCAGCCCGAAGACAGGGGGAAGCTATGGCTACACCTTC.

The chain links TRBV2 to TRBJ1-2, with D possibly TRBD1 on 5 matching bases. The CDR3 has 15 residues. V lost 5 bases and J lost 8, with 21 bases in between. The germline gives CDR1 SNHLY, CDR2 FYNNEI. CDR3 region: CASSTPRTGPYGYTF. In nucleotides, the CDR3 is TGTGCCAGCAGTACCCCGCGAACAGGCCCTTACGGCTACACCTTC.

This CDR3 reads CASSMIQGANTGELFF. CDR3 DNA sequence: TGTGCCAGTAGTATGATACAGGGAGCGAACACCGGGGAGCTGTTTTTT. The chain uses TRBV19 and TRBJ2-2; D perhaps matches TRBD1 (6 bases). V lost 3 bases and J lost 0, with 11 bases in between. The CDR3 is 16 amino acids. CDR1 is LNHDA, CDR2 SQIVND, per germline (reference sequence).

This clonotype is a singleton in its sample. V is TRBV20-1 and J is TRBJ2-7; 7 bases fit TRBD2. Trimming took 2 bases from V and 3 from J; bases not matched to a gene: 7. The CDR3 consists of 14 residues. Germline loops: CDR1 DFQATT, CDR2 SNEGSKA (reference sequence). CDR3 DNA sequence: TGCAGTGCTAGATCTCGGGACTATAGCTACGAGCAGTACTTC. It is translated as CSARSRDYSYEQYF.

To note about this clonotype: This may come from a read error, since a much larger clone is one base off. V gene TRBV12-3 or TRBV12-4 combines with J gene TRBJ2-4; 8 bases are shared with TRBD1. The CDR3 has 14 amino acids. The CDR3 coding sequence is TGTGCCAGCAGTCAAGGGACAGGCAACTATGGCTACGCCTTC. It specifies CASSQGTGNYGYAF.

The chain has TRBV28 and TRBJ2-7; D is perhaps TRBD2 (6 bases). This CDR3 region has 12 residues. Germline V CDR1 and CDR2: MDHEN, SYDVKM. V lost 8 bases, J lost 2 bases, and 10 bases lay in between. CDR3 sequence reads: CASAEGTYEQYF. The CDR3 DNA is TGTGCCAGCGCGGAGGGTACCTACGAGCAGTACTTC.

This clonotype appeared a few times. The chain employs TRBV9 and TRBJ1-1, with a possible D match to TRBD1 (6 bases). Trimming shortened V by 5 bases and J by 2 bases, and 16 bases separated the two germline ends. CDR3 length equals 15 residues. The germline V gene has CDR1 SGDLS and CDR2 YYNGEE. The CDR3 DNA sequence: TGTGCCAGCAGTGCCACGGGGGGGCGAAACACTGAAGCTTTCTTT. Protein sequence: CASSATGGRNTEAFF. The whole variable domain, remainder taken from reference TRBV9 and TRBJ1-1, is DSGVTQTPKHLITATGQRVTLRCSPRSGDLSVYWYQQSLDQGLQFLIQYYNGEERAKGNILERFSAQQFPDLHSELNLSSLELGDSALYFCASSATGGRNTEAFFGQGTRLTVV.

The J gene is TRBJ2-7, the V gene TRBV25-1, with D possibly TRBD2 on 6 matching bases. The CDR3 covers 14 residues. The germline V gene has CDR1 MGHDK and CDR2 SYGVNS. The germline V and J ends were trimmed by 6 bases and 5 bases, with 17 bases remaining between them. Here the CDR3 reads CASSPRERVNEQYF. The CDR3 DNA sequence: TGTGCCAGCAGCCCCCGCGAGCGGGTGAACGAGCAGTACTTC.

Only a few counts were recorded for this clonotype. This chain connects TRBV30 to TRBJ2-7; 7 nucleotides agree with TRBD1. Germline V gene sequence: CDR1 GTSNPN, CDR2 SVGIG (reference sequence). The CDR3 is 11 amino acids. Germline trimming cut 3 bases from V and 6 bases from J; bases unmatched to any gene: 2. CDR3: CAWRRTGEQYF. The CDR3 DNA sequence: TGTGCCTGGAGACGGACAGGCGAGCAGTACTTC.

This clonotype has just a few counts. The chain has TRBV11-2 and TRBJ2-3; 8 nucleotides align to TRBD2. This CDR3 has 16 residues. CDR1 is SGHAT, CDR2 FQNNGV, per germline. V dropped 1 base and J dropped 4; count of bases not matched to a gene: 7. The CDR3 protein is CASSLVPAGVSDTQYF. For the CDR3, the DNA is TGTGCCAGCAGCTTAGTACCAGCGGGAGTATCAGATACGCAGTATTTT.

This clonotype has at least ten counts. The rearrangement uses TRBV12-3 or TRBV12-4 and TRBJ1-2; D gene ambiguous. This CDR3 has 15 residues. Trimming pared 1 base from V and 4 bases from J, leaving 13 bases between. The CDR3, as DNA: TGTGCCAGCAGTTTAGGAAGGGCGCGGGCCTATGGCTACACCTTC. Amino acids: CASSLGRARAYGYTF.

The sample holds many counts of this clonotype. The J gene is TRBJ1-2, the V gene TRBV2; D unclear. The CDR3 contains 12 residues. Germline lookup yields CDR1 SNHLY and CDR2 FYNNEI. V lost 8 bases to trimming and J lost 9 bases, with 16 bases between them. CDR3 region: CASDTQLSSYTF. The CDR3 DNA follows: TGTGCCAGCGATACCCAACTGAGCAGCTACACCTTC.

A note on this clonotype: Relative to the germline gene, one junction end is altered; a read error may explain this. The chain has TRBV2 and TRBJ2-7; 7 positions match TRBD2. The V gene's germline CDR1 is SNHLY and CDR2 FYNNEI. The length of the CDR3 is 13 residues. The CDR3 spells CASTTSREGEQYF. The CDR3 DNA follows: TGTGCCAGCACCACCAGCAGGGAGGGCGAGCAATACTTC.